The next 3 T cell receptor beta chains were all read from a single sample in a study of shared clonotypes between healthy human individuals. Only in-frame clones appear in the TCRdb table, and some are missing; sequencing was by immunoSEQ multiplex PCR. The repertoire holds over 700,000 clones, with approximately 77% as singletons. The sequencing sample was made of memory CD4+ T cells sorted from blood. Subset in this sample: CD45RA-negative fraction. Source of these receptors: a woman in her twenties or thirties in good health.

The chain's CDR3 is CASSTAAGVDYGYTF. In nucleotides, the CDR3 is TGTGCCAGCAGCACCGCGGCAGGGGTCGACTATGGCTACACCTTC. The gene calls are TRBV7-2 and TRBJ1-2; D perhaps matches TRBD1 (6 bases). There are 15 residues in the CDR3. The germline V gene encodes CDR1 SGHTA and CDR2 FQGNSA. V shed 5 bases and J shed 3 bases, with 16 bases lying between them.

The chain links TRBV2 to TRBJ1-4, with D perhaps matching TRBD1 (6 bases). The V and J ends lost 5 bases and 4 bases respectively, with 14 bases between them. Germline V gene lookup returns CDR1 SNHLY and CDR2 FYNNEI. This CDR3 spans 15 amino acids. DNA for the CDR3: TGTGCCAGCAGTCGACGGAGGGGGGATAATGAAAAACTGTTTTTT. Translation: CASSRRRGDNEKLFF.

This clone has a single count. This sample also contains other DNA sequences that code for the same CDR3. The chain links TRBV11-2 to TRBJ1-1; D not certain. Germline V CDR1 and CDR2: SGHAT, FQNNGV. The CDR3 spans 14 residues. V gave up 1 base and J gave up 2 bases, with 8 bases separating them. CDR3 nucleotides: TGTGCCAGCAGCTTAGTTGCAGGTAACACTGAAGCTTTCTTT. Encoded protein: CASSLVAGNTEAFF. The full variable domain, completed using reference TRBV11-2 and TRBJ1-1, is EAGVAQSPRYKIIEKRQSVAFWCNPISGHATLYWYQQILGQGPKLLIQFQNNGVVDDSQLPKDRFSAERLKGVDSTLKIQPAKLEDSAVYLCASSLVAGNTEAFFGQGTRLTVV.